This T cell receptor (beta chain) appears in the sequencing data of a study of long-term antiretroviral therapy in people with HIV. The authors ran the immunoSEQ assay, v3.0, at survey level. The repertoire was sequenced with immunoSEQ multiplex PCR; TCRdb's copy has only in-frame clones and lacks some. The table includes some 5,000 clones, more than 75% detected once. All donors provided no fewer than one pre-ART and no fewer than two post-ART PBMC samples. CDR1 and CDR2 (germline): LGHNA, YNFKEQ. V shed 2 bases and J 8 bases; nucleotides not matched to a gene: 8. CDR3 length: 16 amino acids. Sequenced here: unsorted PBMCs, sampled 1.3 years after starting antiretroviral therapy. The sequence was collected from a woman aged 50 to 65 with HIV. The J gene is TRBJ2-1, the V gene TRBV4-2, with 11 nucleotides matching TRBD2. CDR3 loop: CASSQTLAGGPDEQFF. CDR3 DNA sequence: TGTGCCAGCAGCCAAACCTTAGCGGGGGGGCCCGATGAGCAGTTCTTC.